The clone carrying this T cell receptor beta chain was observed a few times. Its antigen is undetermined. Each specimen consisted of about 0.85-11 million cryopreserved PBMC prior to extraction of DNA. The sample belongs to a study of long-term antiretroviral therapy in people with HIV. Samples were assayed with immunoSEQ v3.0 at survey level. Here immunoSEQ multiplex PCR was the method, and the copy in TCRdb shows in-frame clones only, minus some. The sample has approximately 23,000 clones, about 86% seen once; the top ten hold approximately 4.6%. Study-wide points: Every time point showed a repertoire led by clones expanded before ART.

The sequences come from unsorted PBMCs, collected about 2.6 years after starting antiretroviral therapy. The TCR sequence derives from a man aged 40-49 years with HIV.

CDR3 DNA sequence: TGTGCCAGCAGTGAATCCGCGACAGGGAACTATAATTCACCCCTCCACTTT. The encoded protein is CASSESATGNYNSPLHF. The V call is TRBV2, the J call TRBJ1-6, with TRBD1 matching 7 bases. In germline, CDR1 is SNHLY, CDR2 FYNNEI. The CDR3 spans 17 residues. V shed 2 bases and J 3 bases; nucleotides not matched to a gene: 7.